Listed here are 8 T cell receptor beta chains from one sample, sequenced in a study of CD8+CD57+ T cells in acquired aplastic anemia. It was patients with CD8+CD57+ cell expansion by flow cytometry who were chosen for sequencing. Genomic DNA provided the template from which TCR beta VDJ and CDR3 profiles were obtained. TCRdb re-called the reads with MiXCR, one entry per CDR3 protein. The table has some 150,000 distinct CDR3 sequences, about two thirds seen once. The sequenced material came from sorted CD4+, CD8+, or CD8+CD57+ T cells (not recorded which) from PBMCs. The receptors here all came from a human donor with aplastic anemia.

This clonotype was observed many times. The chain has TRBV9 and TRBJ2-3; 9 bases are shared with TRBD1. V was pared by 0 bases and J by 5 bases, with 1 base of the junction left unmatched. Germline lookup yields CDR1 SGDLS and CDR2 YYNGEE. This CDR3 is 14 amino acids long. DNA of the CDR3: TGTGCCAGCAGCGTAGTGACAGGGGGAGATACGCAGTATTTT. Residues: CASSVVTGGDTQYF.

The genes are TRBV7-3 and TRBJ2-5; 9 positions match TRBD2. The germline CDR1 and CDR2 sequences are SGHTA and FQGTGA. This CDR3 contains 16 residues. Unmatched junction bases numbered 7, after V lost 3 bases and J lost 2 bases. CDR3 residues: CASSLAGGLKQETQYF. In nucleotides, the CDR3 is TGTGCCAGCAGCTTGGCGGGGGGGTTAAAGCAAGAGACCCAGTACTTC.

This clonotype was seen many times. This sequence joins TRBV11-2 and TRBJ1-1, with a weak D call TRBD1 (5 bases). The CDR3 spans 13 residues. CDR1 and CDR2 from the germline V gene are SGHAT and FQNNGV. V gave up 5 bases and J gave up 1 base, with 8 bases separating them. The CDR3 DNA is TGTGCCAGCAGCCGTAGGGGGAACACTGAAGCTTTCTTT. Translated: CASSRRGNTEAFF.

The chain is built from TRBV5-1 and TRBJ1-4, with 12 bases matching TRBD1. This CDR3 spans 14 amino acids. V lost 3 bases to trimming and J lost 11 bases; unmatched junction nucleotides: 5. The germline CDR1 and CDR2 sequences are SGHRS and YFSETQ. The CDR3 DNA is TGCGCCAGCAGCTGGGGACAGGGGGCAGAGAAACTGTTTTTT. This gives the protein CASSWGQGAEKLFF.

This clonotype turned up a few times. This rearrangement joins TRBV7-9 to TRBJ2-5, with 14 bases fitting TRBD2. The ends lost 5 bases at V and 1 base at J; junction bases unmatched: 3. CDR1 SEHNR and CDR2 FQNEAQ come from the germline V gene (reference sequence). This CDR3 has 16 amino acids. In DNA form, the CDR3 reads TGTGCCAGCAGCCTGGGACTAGCGGGAGTCCAAGAGACCCAGTACTTC. Translation gives CASSLGLAGVQETQYF.

A few counts support this clonotype. The chain uses TRBV2 and TRBJ2-7, with 12 bases lining up with TRBD1. The CDR3 is 18 amino acids. From germline, CDR1 is SNHLY and CDR2 FYNNEI. The V segment lost 1 base and the J segment 4 bases; nucleotides outside the gene matches: 11. DNA for the CDR3: TGTGCCAGCAGTGAAGGGGGGGACAGGGGGCACGATAAGTACGAGCAGTACTTC. Its protein product is CASSEGGDRGHDKYEQYF.

This clonotype appeared once. This rearrangement joins TRBV12-3 or TRBV12-4 to TRBJ2-7, with D perhaps matching TRBD1 (6 bases). Trimming cost V 7 bases and J 6 bases, with 16 bases left between them. The CDR3 is 13 amino acids. CDR3 sequence reads: CASTPPDSPEQYF. CDR3 DNA: TGTGCCAGCACCCCCCCGGACAGTCCCGAGCAGTACTTC.

J is TRBJ2-7 and V is TRBV7-6, with D perhaps given as TRBD1 or TRBD2 (6 bases each). CDR1 and CDR2 from the germline V gene are SGHVS and FNYEAQ. The CDR3 is made up of 11 amino acids. CDR3 residues: CASRQDYEKYV. In nucleotides, the CDR3 is TGTGCAAGCAGACAGGACTACGAGAAGTACGTC.